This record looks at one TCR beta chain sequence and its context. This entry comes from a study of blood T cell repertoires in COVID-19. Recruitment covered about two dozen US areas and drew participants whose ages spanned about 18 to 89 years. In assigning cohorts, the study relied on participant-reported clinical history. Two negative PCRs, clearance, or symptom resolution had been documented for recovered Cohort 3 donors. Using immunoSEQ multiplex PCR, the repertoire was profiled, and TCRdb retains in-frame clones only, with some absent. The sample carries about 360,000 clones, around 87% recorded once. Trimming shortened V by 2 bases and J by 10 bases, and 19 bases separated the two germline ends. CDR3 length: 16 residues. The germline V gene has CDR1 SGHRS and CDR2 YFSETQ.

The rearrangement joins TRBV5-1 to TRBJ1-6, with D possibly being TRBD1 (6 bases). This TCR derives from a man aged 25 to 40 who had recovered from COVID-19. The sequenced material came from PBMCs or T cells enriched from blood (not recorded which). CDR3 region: CASSFQAAGEGSPLHF. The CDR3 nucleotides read TGCGCCAGCAGCTTCCAAGCTGCAGGGGAGGGATCACCCCTCCACTTT.